This T cell receptor (beta chain) was observed in a study of T-cell memory formation after mild COVID-19. Points from the study as a whole: A second wave expanding day 15 to 37 was CD4+-biased; contracting clones were balanced.

The germline V and J ends were trimmed by 1 base and 3 bases, with 12 bases remaining between them. This CDR3 spans 15 amino acids. CDR1 and CDR2 (germline): SGHVS, FQNEAQ. Note on this clonotype: Its antigen is unknown.

TCRdb re-called the 5' RACE reads with MiXCR, one entry per CDR3 protein. The profile covers approximately 490,000 distinct CDR3 sequences, with 20% appearing a single time and about an eighth taken by the ten largest. V is TRBV7-8 and J is TRBJ1-1, with D tentatively TRBD1 (6 bases). The TCR originated in an adult woman who had mild COVID-19 (a few samples of this study predate the infection). Cell type and time point are not known. The sequenced sample consisted of PBMCs or a T cell subset sorted from them (not recorded which). DNA of the CDR3: TGTGCCAGCAGCTTAGATCTCTACAGGGACACTGAAGCTTTCTTT. Translating it yields CASSLDLYRDTEAFF.